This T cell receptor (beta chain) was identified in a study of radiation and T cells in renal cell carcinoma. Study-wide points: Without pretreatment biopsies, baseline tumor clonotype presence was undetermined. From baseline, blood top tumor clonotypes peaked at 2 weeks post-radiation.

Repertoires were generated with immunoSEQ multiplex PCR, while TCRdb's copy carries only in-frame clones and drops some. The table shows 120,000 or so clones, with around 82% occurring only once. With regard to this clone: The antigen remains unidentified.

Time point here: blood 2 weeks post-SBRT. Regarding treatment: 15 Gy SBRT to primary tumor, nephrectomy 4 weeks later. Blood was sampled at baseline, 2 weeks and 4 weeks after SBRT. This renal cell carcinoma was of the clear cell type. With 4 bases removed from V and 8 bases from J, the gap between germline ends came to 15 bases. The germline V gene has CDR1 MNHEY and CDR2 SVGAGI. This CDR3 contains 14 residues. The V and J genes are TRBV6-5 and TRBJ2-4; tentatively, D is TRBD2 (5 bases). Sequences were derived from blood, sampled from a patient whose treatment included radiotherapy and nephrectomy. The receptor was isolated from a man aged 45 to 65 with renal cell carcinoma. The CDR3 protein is CASSSWERADIQYF. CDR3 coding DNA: TGTGCCAGCAGTTCCTGGGAGAGGGCGGACATTCAGTACTTC.